This TCR beta chain was obtained from a study of CD8 T cells in ankylosing spondylitis. General study points: Within ankylosing spondylitis blood, a TCR beta motif made up of eight or nine highly homologous variants appeared to be characteristic.

TCRdb reprocessed the 5' RACE reads via MiXCR and lists one record per CDR3 protein. The profile shows some 130,000 distinct CDR3 sequences, approximately 10% of them singletons. This clonotype was seen repeatedly, ten times or more. The antigen is unknown. The CDR3 contains 12 residues. Trimming removed 1 base from V and 7 bases from J, with 5 bases in between. The germline V gene encodes CDR1 SGHTA and CDR2 FQGNSA. The chain employs TRBV7-2 and TRBJ1-5, with D hard to call. The sequenced sample was blood, either unsorted or a sorted T cell fraction (not recorded which). The clonotype comes from a male donor with ankylosing spondylitis or in good health (not recorded which). The CDR3 DNA is TGTGCCAGCAGCTTAGTCGGACAGCCCCAGCATTTT. Protein product: CASSLVGQPQHF.